The clone carrying this TCR beta chain was recorded only once. What it recognizes is unknown. Data came from immunoSEQ multiplex PCR; TCRdb stores just in-frame clones and leaves some out. Among around 7,500 clones, about 88% were seen once, and the ten largest hold 3.1%. The sample belongs to a study of lymphopenia after photon versus proton radiotherapy. Study findings and constraints: Better survival with proton therapy was suggested as possible, not demonstrated. A bigger post-nadir fall in TCR diversity correlated inversely with survival time in deceased patients. Under photons, naive T cells and diversity fell while effector/memory populations rose. Post-nadir diversity loss with photons came from oligoclonal expansion, particularly CD8+ Temra cells.

The germline V gene has CDR1 MNHEY and CDR2 SMNVEV (reference sequence). This CDR3 has 15 residues. V was trimmed by 6 bases and J by 6 bases, leaving 17 bases between them. This specimen consisted of peripheral blood, obtained from a patient treated with photon-based radiotherapy. The sequence was obtained from a woman in her 70s with pancreatic cancer. The chain is built from TRBV27 and TRBJ2-2, with D tentatively TRBD2 (6 bases). CDR3 bases: TGTGCCAGCAGCCGACGGGGACTGGCGGCCGGGGAGCTGTTTTTT. This encodes CASSRRGLAAGELFF.